These 19 T cell receptor beta chains originate from one sample sequenced in a study of identical twins. From the 5' RACE reads, TCRdb called clonotypes with MiXCR, one entry per CDR3 protein. The sample shows some 1,600,000 distinct CDR3 sequences, around 33% of them seen only once. The sample consisted of cord blood. The receptors come from a newborn girl in good health.

The chain couples TRBV7-2 to TRBJ2-7, with D possibly being TRBD2 (5 bases). There are 14 residues in the CDR3. Germline lookup yields CDR1 SGHTA and CDR2 FQGNSA. The V end was cut by 1 base, the J end by 2 bases, with 9 bases between. In nucleotides, the CDR3 is TGTGCCAGCAGCTTAGAGATCGGGGCCTACGAGCAGTACTTC. This gives the protein CASSLEIGAYEQYF.

The sample holds many counts of this clonotype. The J gene is TRBJ2-3, the V gene TRBV2, with D hard to call. The CDR3 is made up of 14 amino acids. Germline V gives CDR1 SNHLY, CDR2 FYNNEI. The V end was cut by 2 bases, the J end by 0 bases, with 6 bases between. CDR3 protein: CASSELTSTDTQYF. For the CDR3, the DNA is TGTGCCAGCAGTGAACTGACTAGCACAGATACGCAGTATTTT.

This clonotype was recorded only once. The chain combines TRBV27 with TRBJ2-1; TRBD2 matches at 15 bases. The CDR3 covers 15 residues. The germline CDR1 and CDR2 sequences are MNHEY and SMNVEV (reference sequence). V lost 7 bases to trimming and J lost 11 bases; unmatched junction nucleotides: 9. CDR3 residues: CASNSGTSGGSKQFF. The DNA for the CDR3 is TGTGCCAGCAATTCCGGGACTAGCGGGGGGTCAAAGCAGTTCTTC.

J is TRBJ1-6 and V is TRBV6-5; 7 bases align to TRBD1. Germline V gives CDR1 MNHEY, CDR2 SVGAGI. Trimming removed 8 bases from V and 7 bases from J; junction bases left unmatched: 8. CDR3 length equals 14 residues. The CDR3 region has the DNA TGTGCCAGCTATTCACCCAGGGGGAATTCACCCCTCCACTTT. As protein: CASYSPRGNSPLHF.

This sequence joins TRBV12-3 or TRBV12-4 and TRBJ2-5; D might be TRBD2 (6 bases). The germline V and J ends were trimmed by 5 bases and 3 bases, with 13 bases remaining between them. The CDR3 is 14 amino acids. The CDR3 reads CASSPWTTKETQYF. The CDR3 DNA reads TGTGCCAGCAGTCCCTGGACTACTAAAGAGACCCAGTACTTC.

V is TRBV28 and J is TRBJ1-5; D is perhaps TRBD1 (5 bases). CDR1 is MDHEN and CDR2 is SYDVKM in the germline V gene. The ends were cut back, 7 bases at V and 4 bases at J, with 14 bases in the middle. The CDR3 is 14 amino acids. This CDR3 is CASIRAGPNQPQHF. CDR3 bases: TGTGCCAGCATCAGGGCAGGCCCTAATCAGCCCCAGCATTTT. Using reference TRBV28 and TRBJ1-5 for the parts outside the CDR3, the full variable domain is DVKVTQSSRYLVKRTGEKVFLECVQDMDHENMFWYRQDPGLGLRLIYFSYDVKMKEKGDIPEGYSVSREKKERFSLILESASTNQTSMYLCASIRAGPNQPQHFGDGTRLSIL.

V is TRBV20-1 and J is TRBJ2-7; D is unresolved. The CDR3 has 14 residues. The V and J ends lost 6 bases and 0 bases respectively, with 15 bases between them. Germline values: CDR1 DFQATT, CDR2 SNEGSKA (reference sequence). CDR3 region: CSALGRKYSYEQYF. CDR3 coding DNA: TGCAGTGCCCTAGGGCGTAAATACTCCTACGAGCAGTACTTC.

In this sample, this clonotype turned up a few times. The chain is built from TRBV3-1 and TRBJ2-6; TRBD2 matches 11 bases. The germline gives CDR1 LGHDT, CDR2 YNNKEL (reference sequence). This CDR3 has 17 amino acids. The junction had 2 bases not matched to a gene; V was cut back by 4 bases and J by 0 bases. This CDR3 is CASSRLAGSSGANVLTF. The CDR3 DNA is TGTGCCAGCAGCCGACTAGCGGGGTCCTCTGGGGCCAACGTCCTGACTTTC.

The V and J genes are TRBV27 and TRBJ2-7; TRBD1 or TRBD2 may be the D gene (5 bases each). V was shortened by 5 bases and J by 6 bases, with 17 bases between the two germline ends. CDR3 length equals 14 residues. Germline V lookup: CDR1 MNHEY, CDR2 SMNVEV (reference sequence). CDR3 region: CASSPNPRDPEQYF. In DNA form, the CDR3 reads TGTGCCAGCAGTCCCAATCCCCGGGACCCCGAGCAGTACTTC.

The chain is built from TRBV7-9 and TRBJ1-2; 8 positions agree with TRBD1. Germline V gives CDR1 SEHNR, CDR2 FQNEAQ (reference sequence). There are 17 residues in the CDR3. V was clipped by 4 bases and J by 4 bases; unmatched bases: 14. Here the CDR3 reads CASSSFSSKDRAYGYTF. In DNA form, the CDR3 reads TGTGCCAGCAGCTCATTTAGTTCCAAGGACAGGGCCTATGGCTACACCTTC.

This clonotype was recorded a few times. A much larger clone is a single base away; this may be a read error. The rearrangement uses TRBV28 and TRBJ2-4; D not certain. Germline V CDR1 and CDR2: MDHEN, SYDVKM. The CDR3 has 13 amino acids. The CDR3 region is CASSLGRENVQYF. The CDR3 nucleotides read TGTGCCAGCAGTTTAGGCAGAGAAAACGTTCAGTACTTC. The variable domain in full, with the rest retrieved from reference TRBV28 and TRBJ2-4, is DVKVTQSSRYLVKRTGEKVFLECVQDMDHENMFWYRQDPGLGLRLIYFSYDVKMKEKGDIPEGYSVSREKKERFSLILESASTNQTSMYLCASSLGRENVQYFGAGTRLSVL.

The V and J genes are TRBV11-2 and TRBJ2-1; possibly TRBD1 for D (6 bases). Trimming pared 2 bases from V and 3 bases from J, leaving 14 bases between. The V gene's germline CDR1 is SGHAT and CDR2 FQNNGV. This CDR3 comprises 16 residues. The CDR3 here is CASSLFPQGNYNEQFF. For the CDR3, the DNA is TGTGCCAGCAGCTTATTTCCACAGGGAAACTACAATGAGCAGTTCTTC.

The chain has TRBV28 and TRBJ2-7; 9 positions match TRBD1. CDR1 is MDHEN and CDR2 is SYDVKM in the germline V gene. CDR3 length: 15 amino acids. V shed 3 bases, J shed 3 bases, and the junction held 6 bases outside the gene matches. The CDR3: CASSFPRTGVYEQYF. For the CDR3, the DNA is TGTGCCAGCAGTTTCCCGAGGACAGGGGTCTACGAGCAGTACTTC.

This chain joins TRBV27 and TRBJ2-2; 13 bases map to TRBD2. The germline CDR1 and CDR2 sequences are MNHEY and SMNVEV (reference sequence). V dropped 8 bases and J dropped 9; count of bases not matched to a gene: 12. CDR3 length: 16 amino acids. Here the CDR3 reads CASGRAGTSGTRELFF. CDR3 nucleotide sequence: TGTGCCAGCGGCCGAGCTGGGACTAGCGGGACCCGGGAGCTGTTTTTT.

The genes are TRBV6-1 and TRBJ1-6, with D maybe TRBD1 (5 bases). The CDR3 runs to 14 residues. Deletions cut 7 bases from V and 7 bases from J, with 14 bases between. Germline values: CDR1 MNHNS, CDR2 SASEGT. The CDR3 sequence: CASTFVGGNSPLHF. The CDR3, as DNA: TGTGCCAGCACCTTCGTCGGGGGGAATTCACCCCTCCACTTT.

As to this clonotype: It is likely a read error, because the conserved phenylalanine at the end of the CDR3 is missing. The chain recombines TRBV11-2 with TRBJ2-3, with D tentatively TRBD1 or TRBD2 (5 bases each). Germline V gives CDR1 SGHAT, CDR2 FQNNGV. Trimming removed 6 bases from V and 2 bases from J, with 18 bases in between. The CDR3 is made up of 16 amino acids. The CDR3 sequence is CASSLLGARDTDTQYY. The CDR3 region has the DNA TGTGCCAGCAGTCTGCTCGGGGCTAGAGACACAGATACGCAGTATTAT.

The J gene is TRBJ2-1, the V gene TRBV28; D ambiguous. There are 10 residues in the CDR3. The germline V and J ends were trimmed by 6 bases and 5 bases, with 2 bases remaining between them. Germline-derived CDR1 and CDR2 are MDHEN and SYDVKM. The CDR3 reads CASRHNEQFF. CDR3 DNA: TGTGCCAGCAGGCACAATGAGCAGTTCTTC. The entire variable domain, with the rest obtained from reference TRBV28 and TRBJ2-1, is as follows: DVKVTQSSRYLVKRTGEKVFLECVQDMDHENMFWYRQDPGLGLRLIYFSYDVKMKEKGDIPEGYSVSREKKERFSLILESASTNQTSMYLCASRHNEQFFGPGTRLTVL.

The chain couples TRBV27 to TRBJ1-6; the match to TRBD1 covers 11 bases. From germline, CDR1 is MNHEY and CDR2 SMNVEV (reference sequence). With 5 bases clipped from V and 6 bases from J, the junction kept 15 bases outside the gene matches. CDR3 length: 19 residues. The CDR3 protein is CASSPTTSGQGASNSPLHF. CDR3 nucleotides: TGTGCCAGCAGTCCCACAACTAGCGGACAGGGGGCGAGTAATTCACCCCTCCACTTT.

This chain connects TRBV21-1 to TRBJ1-4; the listed D gene, TRBD1, was not tested against the DNA. TRBV21-1 is a listed pseudogene. There are 13 residues in the CDR3. The CDR3 coding sequence is TGTGCCAGCAGCCCCTGGGGGAATGAAAAACTGTTTTTT. Translated: CASSPWGNEKLFF.